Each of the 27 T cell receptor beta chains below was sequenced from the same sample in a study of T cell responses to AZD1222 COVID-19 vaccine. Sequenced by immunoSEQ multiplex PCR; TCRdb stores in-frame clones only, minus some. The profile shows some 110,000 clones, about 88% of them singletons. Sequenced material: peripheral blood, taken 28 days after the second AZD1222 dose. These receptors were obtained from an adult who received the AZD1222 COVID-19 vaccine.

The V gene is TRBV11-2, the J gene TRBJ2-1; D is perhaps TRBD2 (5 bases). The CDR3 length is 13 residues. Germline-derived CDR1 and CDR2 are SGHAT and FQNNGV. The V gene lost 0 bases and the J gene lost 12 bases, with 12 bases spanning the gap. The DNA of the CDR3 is TGTGCCAGCAGCTTAGAGGCGGCGGGTAGGCAGTTCTTC. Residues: CASSLEAAGRQFF.

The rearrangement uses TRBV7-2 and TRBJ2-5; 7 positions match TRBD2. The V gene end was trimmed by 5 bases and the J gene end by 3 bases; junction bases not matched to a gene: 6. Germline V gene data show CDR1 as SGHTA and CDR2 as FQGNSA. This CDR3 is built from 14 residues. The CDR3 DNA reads TGTGCCAGCAGCCCAAGGGCGGGGGAAGAGACCCAGTACTTC. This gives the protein CASSPRAGEETQYF.

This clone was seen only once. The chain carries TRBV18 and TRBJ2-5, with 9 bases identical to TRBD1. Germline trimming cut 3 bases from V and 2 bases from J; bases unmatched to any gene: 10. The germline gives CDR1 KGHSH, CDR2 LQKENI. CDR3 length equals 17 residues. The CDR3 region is CASSPLPGQGGQETQYF. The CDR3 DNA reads TGTGCCAGCTCACCGCTACCGGGACAGGGTGGGCAAGAGACCCAGTACTTC.

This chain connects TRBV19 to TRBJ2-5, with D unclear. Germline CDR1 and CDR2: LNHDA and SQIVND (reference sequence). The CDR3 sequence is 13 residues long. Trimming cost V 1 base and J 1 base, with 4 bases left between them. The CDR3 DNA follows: TGTGCCAGTAGTATAGGAGTCCAAGAGACCCAGTACTTC. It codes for CASSIGVQETQYF.

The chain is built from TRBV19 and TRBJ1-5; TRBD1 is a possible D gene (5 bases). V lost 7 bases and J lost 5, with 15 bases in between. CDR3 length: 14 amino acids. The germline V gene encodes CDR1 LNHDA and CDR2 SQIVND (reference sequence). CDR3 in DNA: TGTGCCAGTACCGCCGGGGACTTTTATCAGCCCCAGCATTTT. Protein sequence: CASTAGDFYQPQHF. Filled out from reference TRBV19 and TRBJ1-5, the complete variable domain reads DGGITQSPKYLFRKEGQNVTLSCEQNLNHDAMYWYRQDPGQGLRLIYYSQIVNDFQKGDIAEGYSVSREKKESFPLTVTSAQKNPTAFYLCASTAGDFYQPQHFGDGTRLSIL.

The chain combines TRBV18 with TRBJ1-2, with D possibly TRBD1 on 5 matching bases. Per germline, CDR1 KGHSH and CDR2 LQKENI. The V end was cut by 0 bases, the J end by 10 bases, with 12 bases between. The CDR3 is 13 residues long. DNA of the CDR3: TGTGCCAGCTCACCACCAGGGGTCCAGAACTACACCTTC. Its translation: CASSPPGVQNYTF. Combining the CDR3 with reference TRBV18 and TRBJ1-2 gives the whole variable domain NAGVMQNPRHLVRRRGQEARLRCSPMKGHSHVYWYRQLPEEGLKFMVYLQKENIIDESGMPKERFSAEFPKEGPSILRIQQVVRGDSAAYFCASSPPGVQNYTFGSGTRLTVV.

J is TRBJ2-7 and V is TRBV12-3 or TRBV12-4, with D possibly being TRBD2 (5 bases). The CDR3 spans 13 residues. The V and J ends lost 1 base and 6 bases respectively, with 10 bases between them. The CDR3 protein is CASSLGTRSEQYF. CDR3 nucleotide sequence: TGTGCCAGCAGTTTAGGCACTAGGTCCGAGCAGTACTTC.

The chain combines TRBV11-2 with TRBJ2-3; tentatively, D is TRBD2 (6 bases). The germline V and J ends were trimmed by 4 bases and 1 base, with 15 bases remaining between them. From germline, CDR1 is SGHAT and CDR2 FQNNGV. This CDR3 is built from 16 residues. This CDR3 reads CASSSAGGDGTDTQYF. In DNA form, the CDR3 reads TGTGCCAGCAGCTCAGCAGGCGGGGATGGCACAGATACGCAGTATTTT.

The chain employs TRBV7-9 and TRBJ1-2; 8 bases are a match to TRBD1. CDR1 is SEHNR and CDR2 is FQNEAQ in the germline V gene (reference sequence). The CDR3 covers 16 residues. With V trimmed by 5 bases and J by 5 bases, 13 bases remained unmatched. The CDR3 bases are TGTGCCAGCAGCCCAACGACAGGGGCCATGGTATATGGCTACACCTTC. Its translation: CASSPTTGAMVYGYTF.

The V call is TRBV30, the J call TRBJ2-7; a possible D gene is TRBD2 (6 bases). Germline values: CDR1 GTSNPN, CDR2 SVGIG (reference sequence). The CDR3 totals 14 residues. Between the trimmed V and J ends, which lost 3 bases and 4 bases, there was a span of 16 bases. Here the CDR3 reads CAWREEGVRYEQYF. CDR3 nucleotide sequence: TGTGCCTGGAGAGAGGAGGGAGTGCGGTACGAGCAGTACTTC.

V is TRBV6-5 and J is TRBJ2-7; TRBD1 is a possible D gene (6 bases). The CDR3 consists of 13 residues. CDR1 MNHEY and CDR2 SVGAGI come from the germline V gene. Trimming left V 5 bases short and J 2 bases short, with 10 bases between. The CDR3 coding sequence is TGTGCCAGCAGTCCAGGGGAAGCCTACGAGCAGTACTTC. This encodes CASSPGEAYEQYF.

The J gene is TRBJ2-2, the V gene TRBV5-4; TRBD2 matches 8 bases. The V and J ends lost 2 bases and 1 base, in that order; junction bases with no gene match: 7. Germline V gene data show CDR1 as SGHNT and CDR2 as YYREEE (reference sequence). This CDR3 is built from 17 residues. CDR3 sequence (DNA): TGTGCCAGCAGCTTCCCCGGGAGGGAGGGGAACACCGGGGAGCTGTTTTTT. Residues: CASSFPGREGNTGELFF.

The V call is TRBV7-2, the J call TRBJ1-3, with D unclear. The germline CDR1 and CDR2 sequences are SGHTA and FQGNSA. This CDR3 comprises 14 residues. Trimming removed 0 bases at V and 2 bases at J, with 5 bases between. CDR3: CASSLAGPGNTIYF. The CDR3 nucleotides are TGTGCCAGCAGCTTAGCAGGGCCTGGAAACACCATATATTTT. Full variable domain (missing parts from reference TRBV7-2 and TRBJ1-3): GAGVSQSPSNKVTEKGKDVELRCDPISGHTALYWYRQSLGQGLEFLIYFQGNSAPDKSGLPSDRFSAERTGGSVSTLTIQRTQQEDSAVYLCASSLAGPGNTIYFGEGSWLTVV.

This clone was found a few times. The CDR3 reads CASSWNAQGAEKLFF. The DNA of the CDR3 is TGTGCCAGCAGTTGGAACGCCCAAGGGGCTGAAAAACTGTTTTTT. The chain is built from TRBV28 and TRBJ1-4; the D gene is possibly TRBD1 (5 bases). There are 15 residues in the CDR3. The V gene lost 4 bases and the J gene lost 7 bases, with 16 bases spanning the gap. Germline CDR1 reads MDHEN; CDR2 reads SYDVKM.

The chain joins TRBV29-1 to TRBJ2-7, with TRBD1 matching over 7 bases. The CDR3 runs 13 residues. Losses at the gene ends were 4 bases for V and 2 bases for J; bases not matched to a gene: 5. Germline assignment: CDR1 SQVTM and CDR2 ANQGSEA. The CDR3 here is CSVVHRGTYEQYF. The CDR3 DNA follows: TGCAGCGTTGTGCACAGGGGTACCTACGAGCAGTACTTC.

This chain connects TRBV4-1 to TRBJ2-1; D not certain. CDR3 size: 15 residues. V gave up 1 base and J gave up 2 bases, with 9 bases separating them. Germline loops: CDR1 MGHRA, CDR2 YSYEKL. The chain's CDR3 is CASSQGLGPYNEQFF. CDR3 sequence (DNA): TGCGCCAGCAGCCAAGGCCTGGGCCCCTACAATGAGCAGTTCTTC.

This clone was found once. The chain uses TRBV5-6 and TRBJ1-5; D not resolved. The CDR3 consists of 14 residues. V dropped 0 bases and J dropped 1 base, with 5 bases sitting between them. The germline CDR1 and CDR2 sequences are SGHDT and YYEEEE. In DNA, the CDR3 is TGTGCCAGCAGCTTGGGCGGGAGCAATCAGCCCCAGCATTTT. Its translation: CASSLGGSNQPQHF.

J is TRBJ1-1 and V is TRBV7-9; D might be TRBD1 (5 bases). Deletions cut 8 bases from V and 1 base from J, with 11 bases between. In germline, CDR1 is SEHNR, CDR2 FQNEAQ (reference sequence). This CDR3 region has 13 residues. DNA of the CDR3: TGTGCCAGCCTCCCTGGGGGGAACACTGAAGCTTTCTTT. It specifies CASLPGGNTEAFF.

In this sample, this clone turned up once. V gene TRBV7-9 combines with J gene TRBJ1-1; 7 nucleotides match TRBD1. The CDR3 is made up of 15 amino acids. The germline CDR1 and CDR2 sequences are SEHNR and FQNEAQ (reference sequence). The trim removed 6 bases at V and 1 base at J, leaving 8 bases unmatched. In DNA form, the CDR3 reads TGTGCCAGCAGGAAGGGGGACAGAGAGAACACTGAAGCTTTCTTT. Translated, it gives CASRKGDRENTEAFF.

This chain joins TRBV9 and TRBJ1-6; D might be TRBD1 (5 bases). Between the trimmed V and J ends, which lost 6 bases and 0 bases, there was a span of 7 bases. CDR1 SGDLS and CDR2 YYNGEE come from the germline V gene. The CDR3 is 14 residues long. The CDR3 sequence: CASTTGSYNSPLHF. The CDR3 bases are TGTGCCAGCACCACAGGCTCCTATAATTCACCCCTCCACTTT.

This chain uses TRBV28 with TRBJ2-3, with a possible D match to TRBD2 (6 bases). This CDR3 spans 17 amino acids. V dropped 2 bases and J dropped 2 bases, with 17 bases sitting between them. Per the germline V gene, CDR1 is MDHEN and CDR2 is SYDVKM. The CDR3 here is CASSLGLRRGPTDTQYF. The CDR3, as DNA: TGTGCCAGCAGTTTAGGGCTTCGGCGGGGCCCCACAGATACGCAGTATTTT.

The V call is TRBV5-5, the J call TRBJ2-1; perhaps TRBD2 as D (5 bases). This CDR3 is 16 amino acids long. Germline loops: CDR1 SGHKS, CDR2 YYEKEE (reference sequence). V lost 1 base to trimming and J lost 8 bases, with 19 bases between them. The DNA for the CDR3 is TGTGCCAGCAGCTTGAGGCCGGGGAAAAGATCTCATGAGCAGTTCTTC. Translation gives CASSLRPGKRSHEQFF.

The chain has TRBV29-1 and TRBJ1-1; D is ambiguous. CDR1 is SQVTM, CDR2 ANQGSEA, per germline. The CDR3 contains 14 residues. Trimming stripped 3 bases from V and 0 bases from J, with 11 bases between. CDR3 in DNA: TGCAGCGTTGAGGAATTTGGGTTGAACACTGAAGCTTTCTTT. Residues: CSVEEFGLNTEAFF.

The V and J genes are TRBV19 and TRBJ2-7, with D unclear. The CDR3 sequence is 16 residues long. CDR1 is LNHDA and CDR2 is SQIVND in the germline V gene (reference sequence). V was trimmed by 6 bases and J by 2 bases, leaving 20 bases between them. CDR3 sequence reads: CASRKEGQSITYEQYF. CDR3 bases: TGTGCCAGTAGGAAAGAAGGCCAATCGATAACCTACGAGCAGTACTTC.

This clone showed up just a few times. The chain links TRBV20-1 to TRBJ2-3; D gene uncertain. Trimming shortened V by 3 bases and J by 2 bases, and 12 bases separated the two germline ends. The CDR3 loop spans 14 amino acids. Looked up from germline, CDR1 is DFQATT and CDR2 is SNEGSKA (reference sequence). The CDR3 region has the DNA TGCAGTGCTAGTGGCGACTCCATCACAGATACGCAGTATTTT. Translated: CSASGDSITDTQYF.

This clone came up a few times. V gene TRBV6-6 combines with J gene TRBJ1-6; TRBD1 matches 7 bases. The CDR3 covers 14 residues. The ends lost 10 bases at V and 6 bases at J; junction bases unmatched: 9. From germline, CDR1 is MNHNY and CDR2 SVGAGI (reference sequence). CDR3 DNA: TGTGCCATACGCGAAACAGGGGCTAATTCACCCCTCCACTTT. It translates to CAIRETGANSPLHF.

The CDR3 region is CASSLAWDRGTTDTDTQYF. The CDR3 bases are TGTGCCAGCAGCTTAGCGTGGGACAGGGGGACTACAGATACAGATACGCAGTATTTT. This chain links TRBV11-3 with TRBJ2-3, with 11 nucleotides matching TRBD1. Germline CDR1 and CDR2: SGHNT and YENEEA. Losses at the gene ends were 1 base for V and 3 bases for J; bases not matched to a gene: 12. The CDR3 is made up of 19 amino acids.